The present T cell receptor (beta chain) was sequenced within a study of patients with pleural tuberculosis (dated by TCRdb to the mid-2010s). The instrument was an Illumina Genome Analyzer IIx. Using fastp at Q25 and MiXCR, TCRdb reprocessed the public reads and kept productive beta chains. Each CDR3 protein appears once, grouped with its most common genes and DNA. Across this sample there are around 49,000 distinct CDR3 sequences, with 6% to 9.5% seen only once. Clones ranked in the top ten supply around 16% of the sample. From the cysteine through the phenylalanine, the CDR3 covers 15 amino acids. Left in the record is the CDR3 DNA by itself, 45 bases read in frame from the first base. Deletion took 3 bases off V and 0 bases off J, with a span of 10 bases between the germline ends. The germline V gene sets CDR1 to LGHNA and CDR2 to YNFKEQ. This clonotype was counted ten times or more. Its antigen is still unknown. Base qualities are missing; no much larger clone stands one base away.

The clonotype was recovered from a human donor with pleural tuberculosis. The rearrangement joined TRBV4-2 to TRBJ2-3, with the D gene uncertain. The nucleotide sequence reads as follows: TGTGCCAGCAGCCAGGATTACCTTAGCACAGATACGCAGTATTTT. Its coded protein is CASSQDYLSTDTQYF.